This T cell receptor beta chain comes out of a study of breast tumors, draining lymph nodes, adjacent tissues. This clonotype has more than one count but fewer than ten. Its antigen is unknown. Using its own MiXCR run on the multiplex PCR reads, TCRdb lists one record per CDR3 protein. The table includes 200,000 to 300,000 distinct CDR3 sequences, 30% detected once. Whole-study findings and limits: Luminal-like breast cancer showed significantly greater tumor-nontumor repertoire similarity than basal-like breast cancer did. The lymph node origin of tumor T cells was framed as consistent with a hypothesis, not demonstrated.

The CDR3 has 15 amino acids. Looked up from germline, CDR1 is KGHSH and CDR2 is LQKENI. Trimming cost V 2 bases and J 5 bases; bases outside gene matches: 6. Breast cancer patients provided tissue from their axillary draining lymph nodes. The V gene is TRBV18, the J gene TRBJ2-3; the match to TRBD2 covers 8 bases. The clonotype was recovered from a female donor with breast cancer. Some clones in this sample may be carry-over from other donors' samples. Sequenced sample: axillary lymph node tissue. This chain's CDR3 is CASSPGTSGGDTQYF. CDR3 bases: TGTGCCAGCTCACCAGGTACTAGCGGAGGAGATACGCAGTATTTT.